This record covers a single T cell receptor (beta chain). The antigen is unknown. Profiling of TCR beta VDJ combinations and CDR3 sequences used genomic DNA as template. TCRdb redid the calling of the reads with MiXCR, one entry per CDR3 protein. Found here are about 400,000 distinct CDR3 sequences, 55% to 70% of them singletons; the top ten hold approximately 4%. The data originate from a study of CD8+CD57+ T cells in acquired aplastic anemia. Study-level information: Each DNA sample taken from sorted CD4+ and CD8+ cells came to approximately 3.3 ug on average.

Study-wide findings and caveats: The same twenty-nine CD8+ CDR3 sequences occurred in patients and in controls.

CDR3 size: 15 residues. The J segment lost 17 bases and the V segment lost 5 bases, leaving 16 bases of the junction unmatched. Germline CDR1 is SNHLY and CDR2 is FYNNEI. The chain joins TRBV2 to TRBJ1-4; 11 nucleotides match TRBD1. This clonotype was obtained from a human donor in good health, serving as a control. Sequencing used sorted CD4+, CD8+, or CD8+CD57+ T cells (not recorded which) from PBMCs. CDR3 in amino acids: CASSTGQGADVIFFF. DNA of the CDR3: TGTGCCAGCAGTACAGGACAGGGGGCTGATGTGATTTTTTTTTTT.